Listed below are T cell receptor beta chains from one sample, sequenced in a study of CD8 T cells in ankylosing spondylitis. Each CDR3 protein is one row after TCRdb ran MiXCR on the 5' RACE reads. The table shows roughly 230,000 distinct CDR3 sequences, with less than 9.5% occurring only once. Sequencing input: blood, either unsorted or a sorted T cell fraction (not recorded which). These receptors were collected from a female donor with ankylosing spondylitis or in good health (not recorded which). Each CDR3 is given with its conserved first and last residue.

v_gene: TRBV24-1
j_gene: TRBJ2-5
CDR3aa: CATSDLGAGDRETQYF

v_gene: TRBV7-2
j_gene: TRBJ1-5
CDR3aa: CASSLSGLNQPQHF

v_gene: TRBV28
j_gene: TRBJ2-5
CDR3aa: CASRPDSYQETQYF

v_gene: TRBV11-3
j_gene: TRBJ2-2
CDR3aa: CASSQGVDTGELFF

v_gene: TRBV20-1
j_gene: TRBJ1-6
CDR3aa: CSARPSDLYNSPLHF

v_gene: TRBV5-1
j_gene: TRBJ2-1
CDR3aa: CASSLGGGGSYNEQFF

v_gene: TRBV12-3/TRBV12-4
j_gene: TRBJ2-1
CDR3aa: CASSSYGLDLSYNEQFF

v_gene: TRBV6-6
j_gene: TRBJ2-1
CDR3aa: CASSIPLLTSGYNEQFF

v_gene: TRBV5-4
j_gene: TRBJ1-2
CDR3aa: CASSLEGGRDYGYTF

v_gene: TRBV3-1
j_gene: TRBJ2-3
CDR3aa: CASSQDLSHTQYF

v_gene: TRBV7-2
j_gene: TRBJ1-1
CDR3aa: CASSFSPLSNTEAFF

v_gene: TRBV30
j_gene: TRBJ1-3
CDR3aa: CAWRPPTGAGNTIYF

v_gene: TRBV20-1
j_gene: TRBJ1-5
CDR3aa: CSAIQGFDNQPQHF

v_gene: TRBV12-3/TRBV12-4
j_gene: TRBJ2-7
CDR3aa: CASRGAGRGEQYF

v_gene: TRBV3-1
j_gene: TRBJ2-1
CDR3aa: CASSPRTGYNEQFF

v_gene: TRBV5-1
j_gene: TRBJ2-1
CDR3aa: CASNGGTRDNEQFF

v_gene: TRBV7-2
j_gene: TRBJ2-7
CDR3aa: CASSLSSNYEQYF

v_gene: TRBV6-2/TRBV6-3
j_gene: TRBJ1-1
CDR3aa: CAGARGKDTEAFF

v_gene: TRBV7-8
j_gene: TRBJ1-6
CDR3aa: CASSLVWDRASYNSPLHF

v_gene: TRBV6-2/TRBV6-3
j_gene: TRBJ2-2
CDR3aa: CASIGQGGTEELFF

v_gene: TRBV7-8
j_gene: TRBJ2-7
CDR3aa: CASSLGPESSYEQYF

v_gene: TRBV12-3/TRBV12-4
j_gene: TRBJ1-5
CDR3aa: CASSFYGDEGASNQPQHF

v_gene: TRBV5-1
j_gene: TRBJ2-3
CDR3aa: CASSLLPEGVGDTQYF

v_gene: TRBV20-1
j_gene: TRBJ1-5
CDR3aa: CSAISLGVREVRSNQPQHF

v_gene: TRBV7-8
j_gene: TRBJ1-3
CDR3aa: CASRATVTGNTIYF

v_gene: TRBV6-5
j_gene: TRBJ2-1
CDR3aa: CASSLISGRANEQFF

v_gene: TRBV12-3/TRBV12-4
j_gene: TRBJ2-5
CDR3aa: CASSQTYSQETQYF

v_gene: TRBV27
j_gene: TRBJ2-1
CDR3aa: CASSWASEGRNEQFF

v_gene: TRBV20-1
j_gene: TRBJ1-1
CDR3aa: CSARDALEDLEAFF

v_gene: TRBV5-8
j_gene: TRBJ2-3
CDR3aa: CASSSGQGADTQYF

v_gene: TRBV7-2
j_gene: TRBJ2-2
CDR3aa: CASSLASGGNTGELFF

v_gene: TRBV6-4
j_gene: TRBJ2-1
CDR3aa: CASSEVGTGEQFF

v_gene: TRBV4-3
j_gene: TRBJ2-1
CDR3aa: CASSQEGQPYNEQFF

v_gene: TRBV7-2
j_gene: TRBJ2-5
CDR3aa: CASSNSGEETQYF

v_gene: TRBV9
j_gene: TRBJ2-2
CDR3aa: CASRPRQGGTGELFF

v_gene: TRBV5-1
j_gene: TRBJ2-3
CDR3aa: CASSISTGDTQYF

v_gene: TRBV20-1
j_gene: TRBJ2-1
CDR3aa: CCAPRVPTGWDEQFF

v_gene: TRBV28
j_gene: TRBJ2-7
CDR3aa: CASYYPYEQYF

v_gene: TRBV18
j_gene: TRBJ1-1
CDR3aa: CASSPRGWRANTEAFF

v_gene: TRBV6-2/TRBV6-3
j_gene: TRBJ2-2
CDR3aa: CAIKAGSNSYTGELFF

v_gene: TRBV5-1
j_gene: TRBJ2-7
CDR3aa: CASSLRTGLAGGEQYF

v_gene: TRBV3-1
j_gene: TRBJ2-1
CDR3aa: CASSQDQSSGPSYNEQFF

v_gene: TRBV20-1
j_gene: TRBJ2-7
CDR3aa: CSARVGGTLTYEQYF

v_gene: TRBV6-2/TRBV6-3
j_gene: TRBJ2-3
CDR3aa: CASSYPGTSGRQQQYF

v_gene: TRBV28
j_gene: TRBJ1-1
CDR3aa: CASRTPPTGEAFF

v_gene: TRBV5-5
j_gene: TRBJ1-3
CDR3aa: CASSLAPTGIGNTIYF

v_gene: TRBV9
j_gene: TRBJ1-1
CDR3aa: CASSVNWGTEAFF

v_gene: TRBV27
j_gene: TRBJ2-7
CDR3aa: CASSWTGGSYEQYF

v_gene: TRBV4-2
j_gene: TRBJ2-7
CDR3aa: CASSPTRRFSYEQYF

v_gene: TRBV20-1
j_gene: TRBJ2-4
CDR3aa: CSARIAGSENIQYF